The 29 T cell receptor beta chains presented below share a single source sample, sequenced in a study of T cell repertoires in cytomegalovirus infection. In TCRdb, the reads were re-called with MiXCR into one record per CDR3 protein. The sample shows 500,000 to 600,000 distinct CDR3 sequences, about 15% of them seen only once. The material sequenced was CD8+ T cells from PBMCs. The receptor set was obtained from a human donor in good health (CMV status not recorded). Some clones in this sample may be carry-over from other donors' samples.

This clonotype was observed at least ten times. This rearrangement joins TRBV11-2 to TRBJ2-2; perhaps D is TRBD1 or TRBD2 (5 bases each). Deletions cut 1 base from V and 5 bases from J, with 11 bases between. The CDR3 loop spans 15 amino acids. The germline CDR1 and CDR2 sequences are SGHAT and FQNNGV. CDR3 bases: TGTGCCAGCAGCTTAGCCTCTTGGGGGACCGGGGAGCTGTTTTTT. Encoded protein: CASSLASWGTGELFF.

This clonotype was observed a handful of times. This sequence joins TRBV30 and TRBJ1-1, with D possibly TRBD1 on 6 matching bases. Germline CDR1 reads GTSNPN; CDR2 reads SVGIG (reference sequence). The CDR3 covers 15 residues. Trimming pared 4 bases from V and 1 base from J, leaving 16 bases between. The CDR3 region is CAWNPEGEGNTEAFF. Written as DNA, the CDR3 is TGTGCCTGGAACCCGGAGGGGGAAGGGAACACTGAAGCTTTCTTT.

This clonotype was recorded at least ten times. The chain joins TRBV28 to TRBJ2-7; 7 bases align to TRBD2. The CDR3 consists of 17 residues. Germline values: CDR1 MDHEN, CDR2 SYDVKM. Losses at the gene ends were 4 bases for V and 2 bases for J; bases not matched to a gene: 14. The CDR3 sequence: CASSSLKLSGATYEQYF. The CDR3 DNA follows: TGTGCCAGCAGTTCCCTGAAACTCAGCGGGGCTACCTACGAGCAGTACTTC.

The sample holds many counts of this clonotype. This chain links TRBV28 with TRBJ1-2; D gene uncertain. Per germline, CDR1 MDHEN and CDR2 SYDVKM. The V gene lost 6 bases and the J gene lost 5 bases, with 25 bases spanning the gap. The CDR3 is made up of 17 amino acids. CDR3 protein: CASRTPSGLHSPYGYTF. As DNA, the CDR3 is TGTGCCAGCAGGACACCGTCGGGCCTTCATAGCCCATATGGCTACACCTTC.

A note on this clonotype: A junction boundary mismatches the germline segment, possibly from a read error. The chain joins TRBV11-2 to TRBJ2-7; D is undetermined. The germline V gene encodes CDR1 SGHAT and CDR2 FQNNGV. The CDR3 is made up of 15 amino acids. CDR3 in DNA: TGTGCCAGCAGCTTAGCGAGAGGACCAACCTACGAGAAGTACTTC. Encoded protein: CASSLARGPTYEKYF.

CDR3 bases: TGCGCCAGCAGCTCAAGGACTAGCGGGAAAAAGACCCAGTACTTC. Amino acids: CASSSRTSGKKTQYF. The chain joins TRBV5-1 to TRBJ2-5; 12 bases fit TRBD2. There are 15 residues in the CDR3. Germline trimming cut 3 bases from V and 6 bases from J; bases unmatched to any gene: 6. Germline V gene lookup returns CDR1 SGHRS and CDR2 YFSETQ.

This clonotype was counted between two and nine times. CDR3 DNA sequence: TGTGCCAGCAGCCAAGACGCAAGTGATGCCGGCAATGAGCAGTTCTTC. Translating it yields CASSQDASDAGNEQFF. The chain couples TRBV4-2 to TRBJ2-1; D gene uncertain. V lost 0 bases and J 6 bases, leaving 15 bases between the germline ends. Germline V gives CDR1 LGHNA, CDR2 YNFKEQ. The CDR3 consists of 16 residues.

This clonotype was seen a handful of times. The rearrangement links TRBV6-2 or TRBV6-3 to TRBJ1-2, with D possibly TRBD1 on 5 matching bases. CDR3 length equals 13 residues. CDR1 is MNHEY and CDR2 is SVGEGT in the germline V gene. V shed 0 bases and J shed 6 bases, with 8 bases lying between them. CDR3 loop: CASSYSGGDGYTF. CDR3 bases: TGTGCCAGCAGTTACTCGGGGGGAGATGGCTACACCTTC.

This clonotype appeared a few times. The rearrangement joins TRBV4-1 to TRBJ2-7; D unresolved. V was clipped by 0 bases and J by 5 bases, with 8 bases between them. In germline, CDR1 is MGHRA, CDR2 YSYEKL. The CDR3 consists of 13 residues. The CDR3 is CASSQEHSDEQYF. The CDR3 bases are TGCGCCAGCAGCCAAGAACACAGCGACGAGCAGTACTTC.

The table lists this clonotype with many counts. The CDR3 nucleotides read TGTGCCAGCAGCTGGGGCGGGATATCCACAGATACGCAGTATTTT. The encoded protein is CASSWGGISTDTQYF. The rearrangement uses TRBV14 and TRBJ2-3; perhaps TRBD2 as D (6 bases). Germline V gene data show CDR1 as SGHDN and CDR2 as FVKESK. V lost 5 bases to trimming and J lost 2 bases, with 14 bases between them. The length of the CDR3 is 15 residues.

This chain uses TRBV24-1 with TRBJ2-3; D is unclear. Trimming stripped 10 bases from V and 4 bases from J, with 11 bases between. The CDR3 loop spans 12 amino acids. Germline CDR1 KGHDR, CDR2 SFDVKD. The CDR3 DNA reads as TGTGCCACAGAAGACGGAGCAGATACGCAGTATTTT. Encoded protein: CATEDGADTQYF.

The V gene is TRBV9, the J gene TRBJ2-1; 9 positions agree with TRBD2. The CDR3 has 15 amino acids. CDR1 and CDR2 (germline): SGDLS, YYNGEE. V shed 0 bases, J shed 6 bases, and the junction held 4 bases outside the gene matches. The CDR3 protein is CASSVGTSDINEQFF. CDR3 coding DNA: TGTGCCAGCAGCGTAGGGACTAGCGACATCAATGAGCAGTTCTTC.

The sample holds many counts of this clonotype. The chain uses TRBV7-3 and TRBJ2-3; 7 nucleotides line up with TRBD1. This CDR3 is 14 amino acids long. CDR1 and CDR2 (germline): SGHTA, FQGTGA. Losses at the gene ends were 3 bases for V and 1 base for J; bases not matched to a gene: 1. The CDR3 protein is CASSFTGGTDTQYF. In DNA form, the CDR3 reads TGTGCCAGCAGCTTTACAGGGGGCACAGATACGCAGTATTTT.

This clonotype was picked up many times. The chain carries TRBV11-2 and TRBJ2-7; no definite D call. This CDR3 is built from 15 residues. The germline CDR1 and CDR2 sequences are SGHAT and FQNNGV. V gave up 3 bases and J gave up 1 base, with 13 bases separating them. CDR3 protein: CASSLSRGRSYEQYF. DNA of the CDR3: TGTGCCAGCAGCTTGTCCCGCGGTCGGTCCTACGAGCAGTACTTC.

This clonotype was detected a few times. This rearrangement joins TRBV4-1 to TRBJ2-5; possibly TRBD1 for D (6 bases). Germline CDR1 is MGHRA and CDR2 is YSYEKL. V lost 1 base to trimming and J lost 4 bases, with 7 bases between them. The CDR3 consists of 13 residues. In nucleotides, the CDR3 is TGCGCCAGCAGCCAAGCAGGGGCAGAGACCCAGTACTTC. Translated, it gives CASSQAGAETQYF.

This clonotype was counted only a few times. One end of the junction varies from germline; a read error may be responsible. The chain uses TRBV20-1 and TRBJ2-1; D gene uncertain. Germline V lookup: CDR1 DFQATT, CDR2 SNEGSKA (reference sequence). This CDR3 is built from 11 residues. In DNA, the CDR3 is TGCAGTGCTAGAGACGGCAATAAGCAGTTCTTC. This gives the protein CSARDGNKQFF.

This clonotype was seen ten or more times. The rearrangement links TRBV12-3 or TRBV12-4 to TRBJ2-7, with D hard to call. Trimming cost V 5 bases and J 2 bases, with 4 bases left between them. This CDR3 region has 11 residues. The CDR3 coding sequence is TGTGCCAGCAGTCTCCCCTACGAGCAGTACTTC. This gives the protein CASSLPYEQYF.

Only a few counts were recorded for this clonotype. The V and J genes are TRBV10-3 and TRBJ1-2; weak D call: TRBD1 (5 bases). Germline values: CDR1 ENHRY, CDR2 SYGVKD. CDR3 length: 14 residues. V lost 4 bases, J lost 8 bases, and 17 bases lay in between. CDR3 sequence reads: CAISGPTGDGGYTF. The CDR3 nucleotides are TGTGCCATCAGTGGTCCGACGGGGGATGGCGGCTACACCTTC.

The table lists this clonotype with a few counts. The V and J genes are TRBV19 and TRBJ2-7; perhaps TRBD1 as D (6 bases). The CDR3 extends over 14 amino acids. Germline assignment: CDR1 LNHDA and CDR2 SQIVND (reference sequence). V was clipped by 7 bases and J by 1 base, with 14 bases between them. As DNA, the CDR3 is TGTGCCAGTAACCGGGACATCTTTTCCTACGAGCAGTACTTC. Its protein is CASNRDIFSYEQYF.

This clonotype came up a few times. For the CDR3, the DNA is TGTGCCAGCAGTGACGGGGGGGATGTGGCTGAAGCTTTCTTT. It yields the protein CASSDGGDVAEAFF. The V and J genes are TRBV2 and TRBJ1-1; tentatively, D is TRBD1 (5 bases). CDR3 size: 14 residues. The germline V and J ends were trimmed by 3 bases and 6 bases, with 14 bases remaining between them. Germline loops: CDR1 SNHLY, CDR2 FYNNEI. The variable domain in full, completed from reference TRBV2 and TRBJ1-1, reads EPEVTQTPSHQVTQMGQEVILRCVPISNHLYFYWYRQILGQKVEFLVSFYNNEISEKSEIFDDQFSVERPDGSNFTLKIRSTKLEDSAMYFCASSDGGDVAEAFFGQGTRLTVV.

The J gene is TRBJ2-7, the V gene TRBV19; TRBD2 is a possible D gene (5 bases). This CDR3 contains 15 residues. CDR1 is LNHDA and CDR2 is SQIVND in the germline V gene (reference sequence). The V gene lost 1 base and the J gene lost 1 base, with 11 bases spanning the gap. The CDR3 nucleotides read TGTGCCAGTAGTATAGCGGTAGCGTCTTCCTACGAGCAGTACTTC. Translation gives CASSIAVASSYEQYF.

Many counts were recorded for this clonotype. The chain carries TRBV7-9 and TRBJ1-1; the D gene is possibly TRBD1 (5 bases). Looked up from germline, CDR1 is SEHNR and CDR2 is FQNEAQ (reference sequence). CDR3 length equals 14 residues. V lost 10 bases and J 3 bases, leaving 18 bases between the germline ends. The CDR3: CATRDEGGDTEAFF. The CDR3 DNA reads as TGTGCCACCCGGGACGAGGGCGGGGACACTGAAGCTTTCTTT.

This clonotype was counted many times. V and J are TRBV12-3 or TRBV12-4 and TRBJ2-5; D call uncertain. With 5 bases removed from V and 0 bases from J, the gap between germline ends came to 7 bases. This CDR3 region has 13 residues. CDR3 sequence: CASSPPYQETQYF. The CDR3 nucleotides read TGTGCCAGCAGTCCCCCGTACCAAGAGACCCAGTACTTC.

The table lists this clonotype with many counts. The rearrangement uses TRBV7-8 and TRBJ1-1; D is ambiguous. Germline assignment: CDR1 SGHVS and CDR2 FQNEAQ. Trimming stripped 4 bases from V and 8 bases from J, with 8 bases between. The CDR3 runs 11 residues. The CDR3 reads CASSSRVEAFF. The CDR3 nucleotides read TGTGCCAGCAGCTCGCGGGTAGAAGCTTTCTTT.

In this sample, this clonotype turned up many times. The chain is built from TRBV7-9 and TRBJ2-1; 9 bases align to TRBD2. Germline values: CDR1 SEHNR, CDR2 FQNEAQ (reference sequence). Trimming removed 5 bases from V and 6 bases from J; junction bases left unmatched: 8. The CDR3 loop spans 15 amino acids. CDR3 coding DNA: TGTGCCAGCAGCCGCCTGGGGACTAGCAGCAATGAGCAGTTCTTC. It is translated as CASSRLGTSSNEQFF.

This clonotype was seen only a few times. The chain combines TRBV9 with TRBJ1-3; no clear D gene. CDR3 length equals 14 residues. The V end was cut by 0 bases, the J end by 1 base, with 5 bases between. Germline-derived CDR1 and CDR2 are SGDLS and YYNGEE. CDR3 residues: CASSVAVSGNTIYF. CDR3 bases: TGTGCCAGCAGCGTAGCAGTTTCTGGAAACACCATATATTTT.

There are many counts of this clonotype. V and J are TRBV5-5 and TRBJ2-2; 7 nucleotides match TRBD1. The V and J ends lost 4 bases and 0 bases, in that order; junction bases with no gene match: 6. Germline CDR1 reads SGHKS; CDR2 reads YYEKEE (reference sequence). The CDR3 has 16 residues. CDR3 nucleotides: TGTGCCAGCAGCACGCCGGGACAGTCGAACACCGGGGAGCTGTTTTTT. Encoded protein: CASSTPGQSNTGELFF.

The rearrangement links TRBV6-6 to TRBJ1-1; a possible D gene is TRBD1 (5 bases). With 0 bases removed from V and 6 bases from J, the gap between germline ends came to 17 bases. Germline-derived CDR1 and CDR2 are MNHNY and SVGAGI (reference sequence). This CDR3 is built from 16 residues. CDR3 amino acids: CASSYSISGAAAEAFF. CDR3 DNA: TGTGCCAGCAGTTACTCGATCTCCGGGGCAGCAGCTGAAGCTTTCTTT.

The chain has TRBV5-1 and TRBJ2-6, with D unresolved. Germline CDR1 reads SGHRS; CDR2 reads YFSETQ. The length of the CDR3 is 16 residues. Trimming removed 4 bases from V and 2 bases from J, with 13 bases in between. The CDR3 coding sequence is TGCGCCAGCAGCGCCTCAACTAAGGCTGGGGCCAACGTCCTGACTTTC. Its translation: CASSASTKAGANVLTF.